A selection of T cell receptor beta chains follows, all from one sample in a study of OX40 agonist ivuxolimab in advanced cancers. Sequencing used immunoSEQ multiplex PCR; TCRdb keeps in-frame clones, though not all of them. The sample holds about 68,000 clones, roughly 80% seen once. Material: CD4+ or CD8+ T cells sorted from blood, obtained in a trial of the OX40 agonist ivuxolimab. These TCRs come from an adult with an advanced solid tumor such as melanoma, head and neck, liver or kidney cancer. CDR3s include the opening cysteine and the closing phenylalanine or tryptophan.

TRBV11-2	CASSTLTGPIYGYTF
TRBV5-5	CASSFATGPEKLFF
TRBV6-6	CASTQTGGSYEQYF
TRBV9	CASSVSLGPYNEQFF
TRBV7-9	CASRPGNGDTQYF
TRBV9	CASSQGDNEQFF
TRBV6-5	CARASEQYF
TRBV27	CASSTKSGRSYNEQFF
TRBV2	CASSDNLGLDTQYF
TRBV7-9	CASSLGTTQTQYF
TRBV9	CASSVASTGGPLGEQFF
TRBV10-3	CAIRRSGTAQETQYF
TRBV10-3	CAISGGPTGNEQYF
TRBV4-1	CASSQDKDTGNYGYTF
TRBV5-1	CASSLSGDHTDTQYF
TRBV18	CASSPGVVAEAFF
TRBV5-1	CASSSYGSGGAADTQYF
TRBV29-1	CSVDLQDIQYF
TRBV15	CATSRQGESNEKLFF
TRBV29-1	CSVKHGWDTEAFF
TRBV27	CASSFEGLGNQPQHF
TRBV19	CASRSRREVHGYTF
TRBV2	CASSEYQTQYF
TRBV12-5	CASGSGGAEELFF
TRBV18	CASSPQAGGSYNEQFF
TRBV2	CASSELGRTDTQYF
TRBV19	CASSILGSGELFF
TRBV5-4	CASSPQGSLYNEQFF
TRBV5-1	CASSLPQGNTGELFF